This entry lists 21 T cell receptor beta chains sequenced from one sample in a study of blood T cell repertoires in COVID-19. Profiling relied on immunoSEQ multiplex PCR, and the TCRdb table lists in-frame clones only, not all of them. Here the sample spans fewer than 400,000 clones, roughly 90% being singletons. The sample comprised PBMCs or T cells enriched from blood (not recorded which). The receptors were sampled from a woman in her twenties or thirties who had recovered from COVID-19.

The chain recombines TRBV4-3 with TRBJ2-7; D not resolved. V shed 1 base and J shed 1 base, with 8 bases lying between them. The germline gives CDR1 LGHNA, CDR2 YSLEER. This CDR3 spans 14 amino acids. As DNA, the CDR3 is TGCGCCAGCAGCCAAGTCGCGTTGTCCTACGAGCAGTACTTC. Amino acids: CASSQVALSYEQYF.

V gene TRBV5-1 combines with J gene TRBJ1-1; TRBD1 matches at 7 bases. Germline V gives CDR1 SGHRS, CDR2 YFSETQ. This CDR3 spans 15 amino acids. J gave up 1 base and V 4 bases, and 7 bases lay outside the gene matches. The CDR3 spells CASSVGQSKNTEAFF. The CDR3 region has the DNA TGCGCCAGCAGCGTGGGACAGTCTAAGAACACTGAAGCTTTCTTT.

The chain recombines TRBV5-5 with TRBJ1-5; possibly TRBD1 for D (5 bases). Trimming cost V 3 bases and J 8 bases, with 15 bases left between them. Germline V CDR1 and CDR2: SGHKS, YYEKEE (reference sequence). The CDR3 covers 14 residues. The chain's CDR3 is CASSWKQEREPQHF. For the CDR3, the DNA is TGTGCCAGCAGCTGGAAACAGGAAAGGGAGCCCCAGCATTTT.

V gene TRBV11-2 combines with J gene TRBJ1-2; 7 bases fit TRBD1. The CDR3 runs to 14 residues. CDR1 SGHAT and CDR2 FQNNGV come from the germline V gene. J gave up 6 bases and V 1 base, and 5 bases lay outside the gene matches. In DNA, the CDR3 is TGTGCCAGCAGCTTAGGCCGAGGGGGCGATGGCTACACCTTC. Translating it yields CASSLGRGGDGYTF.

V usage is TRBV9 and J usage is TRBJ2-7; 7 bases match TRBD2. The length of the CDR3 is 14 residues. CDR1 is SGDLS and CDR2 is YYNGEE in the germline V gene. The V and J ends lost 3 bases and 3 bases, in that order; junction bases with no gene match: 6. CDR3 in amino acids: CASSGGGPNYEQYF. The CDR3 bases are TGTGCCAGCAGCGGGGGAGGGCCGAACTACGAGCAGTACTTC.

This clone came up a few times. The chain is built from TRBV4-2 and TRBJ2-7; TRBD2 aligns across 9 bases. Trimming at V came to 1 base and at J to 1 base, leaving 5 bases not matched to a gene. The CDR3 consists of 16 residues. CDR1 is LGHNA, CDR2 YNFKEQ, per germline. In nucleotides, the CDR3 is TGTGCCAGCAGCCAAGGAGCTAGCGGGACTTCCTACGAGCAGTACTTC. This encodes CASSQGASGTSYEQYF.

The V and J genes are TRBV18 and TRBJ1-2, with unresolved D. The length of the CDR3 is 17 residues. CDR1 and CDR2 from the germline V gene are KGHSH and LQKENI. V was trimmed by 5 bases and J by 4 bases, leaving 23 bases between them. The CDR3 loop reads CASSSSFQRSLSYGYTF. As DNA, the CDR3 is TGTGCCAGCTCATCGTCCTTTCAGCGATCCCTGTCCTATGGCTACACCTTC.

The chain is built from TRBV10-3 and TRBJ2-7; the match to TRBD2 covers 11 bases. The germline gives CDR1 ENHRY, CDR2 SYGVKD. The CDR3 runs 16 residues. V dropped 0 bases and J dropped 4; count of bases not matched to a gene: 5. CDR3: CAISESRLAGGYEQYF. As DNA, the CDR3 is TGTGCCATCAGTGAGTCCCGGCTAGCGGGAGGTTACGAGCAGTACTTC.

The V and J genes are TRBV6-6 and TRBJ2-5, with 7 bases lining up with TRBD1. The CDR3 covers 12 residues. The J segment lost 13 bases and the V segment lost 7 bases, leaving 12 bases of the junction unmatched. Germline V gene lookup returns CDR1 MNHNY and CDR2 SVGAGI (reference sequence). The CDR3 reads CASTPGQAGPYF. The CDR3 DNA is TGTGCCAGCACACCCGGACAGGCCGGTCCGTACTTC.

The rearrangement uses TRBV5-6 and TRBJ1-4; no clear D gene. CDR1 is SGHDT, CDR2 YYEEEE, per germline. The CDR3 totals 15 residues. Trimming left V 4 bases short and J 0 bases short, with 10 bases between. CDR3 protein: CASSPSAATNEKLFF. The CDR3 DNA reads TGTGCCAGCAGCCCCTCCGCAGCAACTAATGAAAAACTGTTTTTT.

The rearrangement joins TRBV7-2 to TRBJ1-5, with D perhaps matching TRBD1 (6 bases). Germline CDR1 and CDR2: SGHTA and FQGNSA. The CDR3 is 15 amino acids. V was trimmed by 0 bases and J by 8 bases, leaving 14 bases between them. This chain's CDR3 is CASSLAQGTVKPQHF. The CDR3 region has the DNA TGTGCCAGCAGCTTAGCACAGGGTACGGTCAAGCCCCAGCATTTT.

The chain couples TRBV19 to TRBJ1-1; the D gene is possibly TRBD1 (6 bases). There are 14 residues in the CDR3. Germline CDR1 and CDR2: LNHDA and SQIVND (reference sequence). The ends were cut back, 9 bases at V and 1 base at J, with 15 bases in the middle. Here the CDR3 reads CASSRKDRNTEAFF. Here the CDR3 DNA reads TGTGCCAGCTCACGAAAGGACAGGAACACTGAAGCTTTCTTT.

The chain recombines TRBV19 with TRBJ2-4; TRBD1 agrees at 7 bases. Germline-derived CDR1 and CDR2 are LNHDA and SQIVND (reference sequence). The V gene end was trimmed by 6 bases and the J gene end by 1 base; junction bases not matched to a gene: 3. The CDR3 consists of 14 residues. CDR3 DNA sequence: TGTGCCAGTAGCCTGACAGGGGCCAAAAACATTCAGTACTTC. Its protein is CASSLTGAKNIQYF.

V and J are TRBV3-1 (or the pseudogene TRBV3-2) and TRBJ2-3, with TRBD2 matching 11 bases. CDR3 size: 17 residues. Per germline, CDR1 LGHDT and CDR2 YNNKEL (reference sequence). Unmatched junction bases numbered 8, after V lost 0 bases and J lost 6 bases. CDR3 loop: CASSQEVLAGGSDTQYF. CDR3 DNA: TGTGCCAGCAGCCAAGAGGTTCTAGCGGGAGGTTCGGATACGCAGTATTTT.

The chain combines TRBV4-3 with TRBJ1-1, with 7 bases aligning to TRBD1. The CDR3 length is 16 residues. V shed 3 bases, J shed 2 bases, and the junction held 9 bases outside the gene matches. CDR1 and CDR2 from the germline V gene are LGHNA and YSLEER. This CDR3 is CASSHEFRGANTEAFF. CDR3 in DNA: TGCGCCAGCAGCCACGAATTCAGGGGGGCCAACACTGAAGCTTTCTTT.

V is TRBV7-9 and J is TRBJ1-1, with D possibly being TRBD1 (6 bases). V was trimmed by 2 bases and J by 1 base, leaving 11 bases between them. CDR3 length: 15 amino acids. Germline CDR1 SEHNR, CDR2 FQNEAQ (reference sequence). CDR3 protein: CASSLKGRGNTEAFF. In nucleotides, the CDR3 is TGTGCCAGCAGCTTAAAAGGCAGGGGGAACACTGAAGCTTTCTTT.

This chain connects TRBV4-3 to TRBJ1-2, with D perhaps matching TRBD1 (5 bases). This CDR3 spans 15 amino acids. Germline V gene lookup returns CDR1 LGHNA and CDR2 YSLEER. Trimming removed 0 bases at V and 3 bases at J, with 11 bases between. The CDR3 loop is CASSQDHETDYGYTF. DNA of the CDR3: TGCGCCAGCAGCCAAGATCATGAGACAGACTATGGCTACACCTTC.

This clone has just one count. This rearrangement joins TRBV5-1 to TRBJ2-1; 11 bases are shared with TRBD2. Per the germline V gene, CDR1 is SGHRS and CDR2 is YFSETQ. CDR3 length: 17 amino acids. The junction had 9 bases not matched to a gene; V was cut back by 3 bases and J by 4 bases. CDR3 DNA: TGCGCCAGCAGCTCTGGAACCCTAGCGGGGGGATACAATGAGCAGTTCTTC. This gives the protein CASSSGTLAGGYNEQFF.

This clone was recorded once. This chain uses TRBV28 with TRBJ2-2, with 10 positions matching TRBD2. This CDR3 is 14 amino acids long. Germline lookup yields CDR1 MDHEN and CDR2 SYDVKM. Trimming removed 10 bases from V and 3 bases from J; junction bases left unmatched: 5. CDR3 DNA sequence: TGTGCCATGAGCGGGAGGGTGGACACCGGGGAGCTGTTTTTT. It codes for CAMSGRVDTGELFF.

The chain couples TRBV5-1 to TRBJ2-7, with D perhaps matching TRBD1 (7 bases). Germline loops: CDR1 SGHRS, CDR2 YFSETQ. CDR3 length: 14 amino acids. V shed 4 bases and J shed 6 bases, with 17 bases lying between them. CDR3 coding DNA: TGCGCCAGCAGCCCTACAGGGGAAGCGGGCGAGCAGTACTTC. Encoded protein: CASSPTGEAGEQYF.

V and J are TRBV3-1 (or the pseudogene TRBV3-2) and TRBJ2-7, with a weak D call TRBD1 (5 bases). This CDR3 spans 11 amino acids. Germline loops: CDR1 LGHDT, CDR2 YNNKEL (reference sequence). V was cut by 6 bases and J by 5 bases, with 8 bases left in between. For the CDR3, the DNA is TGTGCCAGCAGTTGGGGCGACGAGCAGTACTTC. It translates to CASSWGDEQYF.